One T cell receptor (beta chain) is described in this entry. The antigen is unknown. Donors showed nominal health when sampled, although they likely had unrecorded immune exposures. The germline V gene encodes CDR1 MRHNA and CDR2 SNTAGT. The CDR3 is 15 residues long. The trim removed 0 bases at V and 3 bases at J, leaving 0 bases unmatched. These data originate in a study of cytomegalovirus exposure and HLA in healthy donors. Broader study findings: Among TCR beta chains, those listed as cytomegalovirus-associated numbered some 170. TCR beta chain V- and J-gene trimming was linked, in a later analysis, to a missense variant in DCLRE1C.

PCR employed 60 Vbeta and 13 Jbeta primers. Sequenced by immunoSEQ multiplex PCR; TCRdb stores in-frame clones only, minus some. The table includes over 150,000 clones, 77% detected once. Sequenced input: PBMCs. The chain joins TRBV6-4 to TRBJ2-1, with 9 nucleotides matching TRBD1. This receptor was obtained from a man aged 25-45 years in good health and CMV-seropositive. This CDR3 is CASSDSTGGYNEQFF. CDR3 bases: TGTGCCAGCAGTGACTCGACAGGGGGCTACAATGAGCAGTTCTTC.